These 18 T cell receptor beta chains share one sample of origin, sequenced in a study of blood T cell repertoires in COVID-19 (dated by TCRdb to about 2020). Library preparation was by the immunoSEQ multiplex PCR assay. Entries here come from immuneACCESS through TCRdb and include only in-frame sequences with V and J called. Some clones fail to appear in such tables; in the studies checked, an unresolved V gene covers under half of the shortfall, and the cause of the remainder is unknown. This sample comprises under 250,000 clones, roughly 84% of them detected only once. About 1.6% of the sample lies in the top ten. The sample taken for sequencing was peripheral blood. The receptor set was obtained from a woman aged 40 to 50 who had recovered from COVID-19.

The chain combines TRBV11-3 with TRBJ2-7, with D maybe TRBD1 (6 bases). CDR1 and CDR2 (germline): SGHNT, YENEEA. The CDR3 runs to 14 residues. Trimming cost V 3 bases and J 3 bases, with 12 bases left between them. CDR3 in amino acids: CASSFGTRGYEQYF. In DNA form, the CDR3 reads TGTGCCAGCAGCTTTGGGACAAGGGGCTACGAGCAGTACTTC.

The chain links TRBV5-4 to TRBJ1-2, with D possibly TRBD1 on 6 matching bases. The CDR3 spans 14 residues. Germline V gene sequence: CDR1 SGHNT, CDR2 YYREEE (reference sequence). Trimming pared 0 bases from V and 5 bases from J, leaving 11 bases between. CDR3 DNA sequence: TGTGCCAGCAGCTTGGGAACAGGGAAGTATGGCTACACCTTC. Amino acid sequence: CASSLGTGKYGYTF.

The chain recombines TRBV28 with TRBJ1-2; D ambiguous. This CDR3 region has 12 residues. CDR1 MDHEN and CDR2 SYDVKM come from the germline V gene. Deletions cut 5 bases from V and 4 bases from J, with 8 bases between. The CDR3 reads CASSVRSYGYTF. In DNA form, the CDR3 reads TGTGCCAGCAGTGTCAGAAGCTATGGCTACACCTTC.

This clone was found a few times. V is TRBV10-3 and J is TRBJ1-5, with D possibly being TRBD1 (5 bases). The CDR3 runs 16 residues. Germline lookup yields CDR1 ENHRY and CDR2 SYGVKD. Trimming shortened V by 3 bases and J by 2 bases, and 14 bases separated the two germline ends. CDR3 DNA: TGTGCCATCAGTGACATCAGGGTGAGTGGCAATCAGCCCCAGCATTTT. It specifies CAISDIRVSGNQPQHF.

The gene calls are TRBV5-4 and TRBJ1-2; D perhaps matches TRBD1 (6 bases). The ends were cut back, 3 bases at V and 8 bases at J, with 23 bases in the middle. This CDR3 has 16 amino acids. Germline assignment: CDR1 SGHNT and CDR2 YYREEE (reference sequence). The CDR3 loop is CASSSPGQGHGRGYTF. CDR3 bases: TGTGCCAGCAGCTCTCCGGGACAAGGACATGGAAGAGGCTACACCTTC.

The rearrangement joins TRBV28 to TRBJ1-5, with 10 nucleotides matching TRBD1. CDR3 length: 17 residues. Germline V gene lookup returns CDR1 MDHEN and CDR2 SYDVKM. The trim removed 6 bases at V and 0 bases at J, leaving 8 bases unmatched. The CDR3 DNA sequence: TGTGCCAGCAGCCCGGACAGGGGGTGGAATAGCAATCAGCCCCAGCATTTT. Its protein is CASSPDRGWNSNQPQHF.

This chain uses TRBV16 with TRBJ1-6; 8 bases match TRBD1. CDR3 length: 15 amino acids. Germline lookup yields CDR1 KGHSY and CDR2 FQNENV. V dropped 2 bases and J dropped 4; count of bases not matched to a gene: 1. The CDR3 coding sequence is TGTGCCAGCAGCCAAGACAGGGGTTATAATTCACCCCTCCACTTT. Residues: CASSQDRGYNSPLHF.

This clone was seen only once. CDR3 protein: CASSGNRGVLQETQYF. CDR3 sequence (DNA): TGTGCCAGCTCAGGAAACAGGGGCGTTTTACAAGAGACCCAGTACTTC. This chain links TRBV18 with TRBJ2-5, with 7 bases aligning to TRBD1. Germline CDR1 reads KGHSH; CDR2 reads LQKENI. The CDR3 is 16 amino acids. V lost 5 bases and J lost 2; bases outside the gene matches: 11.

The CDR3 sequence is CASSPALAGANTGELFF. The DNA for the CDR3 is TGCGCCAGCAGCCCCGCACTAGCGGGGGCTAACACCGGGGAGCTGTTTTTT. The chain carries TRBV5-1 and TRBJ2-2; 11 bases agree with TRBD2. V was clipped by 4 bases and J by 2 bases; unmatched bases: 7. The CDR3 extends over 17 amino acids. The germline V gene encodes CDR1 SGHRS and CDR2 YFSETQ.

The genes are TRBV27 and TRBJ2-5; 8 nucleotides match TRBD1. With V trimmed by 4 bases and J by 5 bases, 6 bases remained unmatched. This CDR3 region has 14 residues. Looked up from germline, CDR1 is MNHEY and CDR2 is SMNVEV (reference sequence). Here the CDR3 DNA reads TGTGCCAGCAGTTCGTACTACAGGGGGGAGACCCAGTACTTC. It translates to CASSSYYRGETQYF.

The J gene is TRBJ1-4, the V gene TRBV10-3; 8 bases are a match to TRBD1. The junction had 8 bases not matched to a gene; V was cut back by 3 bases and J by 8 bases. The germline CDR1 and CDR2 sequences are ENHRY and SYGVKD. CDR3 size: 15 residues. The CDR3 protein is CAISDRGLQGEKLFF. The CDR3 DNA reads as TGTGCCATCAGTGACAGGGGGCTTCAGGGAGAAAAACTGTTTTTT.

The chain joins TRBV5-1 to TRBJ2-5; 7 bases map to TRBD1. The V and J ends lost 3 bases and 0 bases, in that order; junction bases with no gene match: 5. The germline CDR1 and CDR2 sequences are SGHRS and YFSETQ. The CDR3 is 15 amino acids. The CDR3 is CASSYQGQYQETQYF. DNA of the CDR3: TGCGCCAGCAGCTACCAGGGACAGTACCAAGAGACCCAGTACTTC.

The rearrangement joins TRBV25-1 to TRBJ2-7, with D possibly TRBD1 on 5 matching bases. CDR3 length: 14 residues. Germline values: CDR1 MGHDK, CDR2 SYGVNS. Trimming took 3 bases from V and 2 from J, leaving 11 bases between them. The CDR3, as DNA: TGTGCCAGCAGTGACCCCGACAGAACCTACGAGCAGTACTTC. This encodes CASSDPDRTYEQYF.

This sequence joins TRBV13 and TRBJ2-7; TRBD2 matches 7 bases. Trimming at V came to 3 bases and at J to 6 bases, leaving 5 bases not matched to a gene. Germline loops: CDR1 PRHDT, CDR2 FYEKMQ (reference sequence). This CDR3 region has 13 residues. The DNA for the CDR3 is TGTGCCAGCAGCTTGGGGGGGGTACCCGAGCAGTACTTC. This translates into CASSLGGVPEQYF.

A note on this clone: The junction does not match germline at one end; this may be a read error. The gene calls are TRBV13 and TRBJ2-4; D is perhaps TRBD1 (6 bases). CDR1 PRHDT and CDR2 FYEKMQ come from the germline V gene (reference sequence). This CDR3 contains 13 residues. The CDR3 sequence is CASSIPGPQGLNF. The CDR3 nucleotides read TGTGCCAGCAGCATCCCGGGACCTCAGGGGCTGAACTTC.

The gene calls are TRBV5-5 and TRBJ1-5; maybe TRBD1 (5 bases). V gave up 3 bases and J gave up 1 base, with 14 bases separating them. The CDR3 totals 16 residues. In germline, CDR1 is SGHKS, CDR2 YYEKEE (reference sequence). The CDR3 is CASSSGGGRSNQPQHF. CDR3 nucleotide sequence: TGTGCCAGCAGCTCCGGGGGAGGAAGGAGCAATCAGCCCCAGCATTTT.

The rearrangement uses TRBV7-6 and TRBJ2-3, with 12 bases matching TRBD2. The V gene end was trimmed by 6 bases and the J gene end by 3 bases; junction bases not matched to a gene: 10. Germline values: CDR1 SGHVS, CDR2 FNYEAQ. The CDR3 runs 17 residues. The CDR3 loop reads CASRQGLAGSRTDTQYF. The CDR3 DNA reads TGTGCCAGCAGGCAAGGACTAGCGGGGTCGAGGACAGATACGCAGTATTTT.

The CDR3 bases are TGTGCCAGCAGCACTTGGACTAGCGGCGAAGAGACCCAGTACTTC. Protein product: CASSTWTSGEETQYF. The V call is TRBV5-4, the J call TRBJ2-5, with 10 positions matching TRBD2. CDR1 is SGHNT, CDR2 YYREEE, per germline (reference sequence). V lost 4 bases and J lost 3; bases outside the gene matches: 6. This CDR3 has 15 amino acids. Together with reference TRBV5-4 and TRBJ2-5, the CDR3 gives the full variable domain: ETGVTQSPTHLIKTRGQQVTLRCSSQSGHNTVSWYQQALGQGPQFIFQYYREEENGRGNFPPRFSGLQFPNYSSELNVNALELDDSALYLCASSTWTSGEETQYFGPGTRLLVL.